A single T cell receptor (beta chain) is shown here with its context. Antigen: not known. The data belong to a study of blood T cells in healthy people across ages. Trimming took off 4 bases at V and 4 bases at J, with 13 bases between the two ends. The germline V gene has CDR1 SGHRS and CDR2 YFSETQ. The CDR3 sequence is 14 residues long. Approximately 9 milliliters was the volume of peripheral blood drawn from each donor. The authors ran a second PCR of about 7 to 11 cycles using a sample-barcoded 5' primer and a J-beta primer mix. At least 2.5 million CDR3-containing paired-end reads were obtained per sample. TCRdb re-analysed the 5' RACE reads in MiXCR, keeping a single row per CDR3 protein. In the table there are some 1.8 million distinct CDR3 sequences, roughly two fifths of which are singletons. Findings of the study overall: There was no known CMV status for donors, so expanded clonotype changes were possibly confounded. A roughly linear fall in TCR beta diversity per million T cells was seen with increasing age.

This receptor was obtained from a human donor in good health. The chain recombines TRBV5-1 with TRBJ2-3; unclear D gene. Sequenced material: blood. CDR3 sequence (DNA): TGCGCCAGCAGCCCCCTGTCCACCGCAGATACGCAGTATTTT. Amino acid sequence: CASSPLSTADTQYF. The variable domain in full, with the rest retrieved from reference TRBV5-1 and TRBJ2-3, is KAGVTQTPRYLIKTRGQQVTLSCSPISGHRSVSWYQQTPGQGLQFLFEYFSETQRNKGNFPGRFSGRQFSNSRSEMNVSTLELGDSALYLCASSPLSTADTQYFGPGTRLTVL.